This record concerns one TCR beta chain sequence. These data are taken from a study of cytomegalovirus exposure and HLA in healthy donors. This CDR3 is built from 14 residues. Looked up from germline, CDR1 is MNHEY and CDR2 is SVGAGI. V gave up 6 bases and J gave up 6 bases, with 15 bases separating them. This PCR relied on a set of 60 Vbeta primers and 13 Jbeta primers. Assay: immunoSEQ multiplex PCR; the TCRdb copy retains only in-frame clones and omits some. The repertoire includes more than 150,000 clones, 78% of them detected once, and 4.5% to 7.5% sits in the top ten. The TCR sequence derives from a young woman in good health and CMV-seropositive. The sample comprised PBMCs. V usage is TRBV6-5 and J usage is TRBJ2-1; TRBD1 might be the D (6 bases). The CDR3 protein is CASSSRTRGNEQFF. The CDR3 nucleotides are TGTGCCAGCAGCTCAAGGACCAGGGGCAATGAGCAGTTCTTC.